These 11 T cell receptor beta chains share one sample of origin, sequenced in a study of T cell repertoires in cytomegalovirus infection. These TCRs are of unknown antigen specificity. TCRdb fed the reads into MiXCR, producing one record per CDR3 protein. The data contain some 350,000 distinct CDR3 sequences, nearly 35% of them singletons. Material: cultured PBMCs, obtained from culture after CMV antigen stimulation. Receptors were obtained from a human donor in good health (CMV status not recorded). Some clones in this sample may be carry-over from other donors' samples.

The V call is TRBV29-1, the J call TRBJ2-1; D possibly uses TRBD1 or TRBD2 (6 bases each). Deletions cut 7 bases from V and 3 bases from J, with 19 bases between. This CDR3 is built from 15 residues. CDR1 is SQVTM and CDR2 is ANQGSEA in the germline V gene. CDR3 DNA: TGCAGCGCCCGGGGGCGCCAACCTATCTACAATGAGCAGTTCTTC. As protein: CSARGRQPIYNEQFF.

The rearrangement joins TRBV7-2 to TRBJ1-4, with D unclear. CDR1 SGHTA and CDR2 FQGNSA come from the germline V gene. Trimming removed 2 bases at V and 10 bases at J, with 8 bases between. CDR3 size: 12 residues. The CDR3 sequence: CASSLPGGKLFF. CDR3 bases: TGTGCCAGCAGCTTACCGGGTGGAAAACTGTTTTTT.

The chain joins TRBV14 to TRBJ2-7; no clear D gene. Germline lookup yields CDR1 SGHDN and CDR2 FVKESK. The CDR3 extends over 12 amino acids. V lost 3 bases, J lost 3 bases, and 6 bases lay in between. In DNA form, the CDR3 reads TGTGCCAGCAGCCATTCCCTCTACGAGCAGTACTTC. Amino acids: CASSHSLYEQYF.

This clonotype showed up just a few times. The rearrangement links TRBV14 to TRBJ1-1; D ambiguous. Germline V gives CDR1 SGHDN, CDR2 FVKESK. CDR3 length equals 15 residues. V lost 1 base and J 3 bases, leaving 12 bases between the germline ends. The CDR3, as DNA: TGTGCCAGCAGCCAAGTGACGGGGTGGGACACTGAAGCTTTCTTT. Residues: CASSQVTGWDTEAFF.

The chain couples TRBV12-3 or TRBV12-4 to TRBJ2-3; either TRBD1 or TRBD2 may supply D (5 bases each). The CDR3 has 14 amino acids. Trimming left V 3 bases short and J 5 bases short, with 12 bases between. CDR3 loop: CASSFHGAEDTQYF. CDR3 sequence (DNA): TGTGCCAGCAGTTTTCACGGGGCGGAAGATACGCAGTATTTT.

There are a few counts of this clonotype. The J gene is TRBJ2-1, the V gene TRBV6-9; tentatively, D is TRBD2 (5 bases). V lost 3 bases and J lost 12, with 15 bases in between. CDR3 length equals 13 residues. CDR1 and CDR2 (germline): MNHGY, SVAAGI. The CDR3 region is CASSYGWAGGQFF. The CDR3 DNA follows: TGTGCCAGCAGTTACGGTTGGGCGGGTGGGCAGTTCTTC.

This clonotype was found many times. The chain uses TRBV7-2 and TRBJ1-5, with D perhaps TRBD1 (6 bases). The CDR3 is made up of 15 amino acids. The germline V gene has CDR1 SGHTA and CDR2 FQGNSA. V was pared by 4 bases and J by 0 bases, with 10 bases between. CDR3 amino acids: CASSSQGFSNQPQHF. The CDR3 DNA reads TGTGCCAGCAGCTCCCAGGGGTTTAGCAATCAGCCCCAGCATTTT.

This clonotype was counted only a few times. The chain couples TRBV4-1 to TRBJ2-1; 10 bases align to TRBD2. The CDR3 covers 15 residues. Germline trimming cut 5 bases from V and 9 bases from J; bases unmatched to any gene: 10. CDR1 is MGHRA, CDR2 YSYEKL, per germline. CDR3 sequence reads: CASSSSGSIYGEQFF. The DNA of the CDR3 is TGCGCCAGCAGCTCTAGCGGGAGCATTTACGGTGAGCAGTTCTTC.

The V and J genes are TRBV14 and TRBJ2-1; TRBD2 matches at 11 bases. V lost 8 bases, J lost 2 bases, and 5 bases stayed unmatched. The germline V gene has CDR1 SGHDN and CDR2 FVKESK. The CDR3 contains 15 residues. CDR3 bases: TGTGCCAGCTCCCGACTAGCGGGAACCTACAATGAGCAGTTCTTC. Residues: CASSRLAGTYNEQFF.

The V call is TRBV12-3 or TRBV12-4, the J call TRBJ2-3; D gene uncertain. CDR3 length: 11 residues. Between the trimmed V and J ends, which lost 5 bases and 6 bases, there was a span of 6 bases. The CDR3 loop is CASSRADTQYF. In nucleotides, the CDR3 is TGTGCCAGCAGTCGGGCGGATACGCAGTATTTT.

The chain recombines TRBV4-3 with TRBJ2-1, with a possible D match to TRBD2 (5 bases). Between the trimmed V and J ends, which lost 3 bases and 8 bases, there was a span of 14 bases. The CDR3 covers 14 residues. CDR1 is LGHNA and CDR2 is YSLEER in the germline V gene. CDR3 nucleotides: TGCGCCAGCAGCCACCGACGGAGGTTGGATGAGCAGTTCTTC. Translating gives CASSHRRRLDEQFF.